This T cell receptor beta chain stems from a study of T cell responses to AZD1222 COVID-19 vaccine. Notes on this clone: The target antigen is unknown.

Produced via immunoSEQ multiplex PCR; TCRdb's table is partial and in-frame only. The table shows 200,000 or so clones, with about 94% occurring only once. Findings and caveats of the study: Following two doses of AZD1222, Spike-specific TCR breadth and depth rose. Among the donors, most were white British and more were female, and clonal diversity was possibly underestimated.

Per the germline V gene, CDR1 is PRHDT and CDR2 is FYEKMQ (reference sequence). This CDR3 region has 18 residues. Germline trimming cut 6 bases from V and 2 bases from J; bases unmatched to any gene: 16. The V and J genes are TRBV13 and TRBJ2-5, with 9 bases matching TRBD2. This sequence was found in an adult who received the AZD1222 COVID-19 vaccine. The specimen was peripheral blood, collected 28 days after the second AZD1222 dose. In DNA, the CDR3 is TGTGCCAGCAGTCTACAGGGCTGGGCTAGCGGGGTTCAAGAGACCCAGTACTTC. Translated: CASSLQGWASGVQETQYF.